This TCR beta chain was profiled in a study of monozygotic twins with inflammatory bowel disease. As concerns this clonotype: Its antigen remains unknown.

Points from the study as a whole: Repertoires of patients may have been made more variable by differing immunosuppressive treatments. Among twins, concordant and discordant pairs did not differ in repertoire similarity, possibly from limited power. The study supported no single strong signal or clonotype linked to IBD.

From germline, CDR1 is DFQATT and CDR2 SNEGSKA (reference sequence). The CDR3 has 13 amino acids. Researchers ran eight separate cDNA reactions for each sample. TCRdb reprocessed the 5' RACE reads; each CDR3 protein has one entry and no DNA is given. This sample's table reports 140,000 to 150,000 distinct CDR3 sequences. This clonotype was sampled from a human donor with ulcerative colitis or Crohn's disease, or a healthy co-twin of an affected twin (not recorded which). Sequencing was performed on blood. This chain joins TRBV20-1 and TRBJ1-1; TCRdb's D gene call, TRBD1, goes unchecked for lack of DNA. CDR3 sequence reads: CSAPGLPGTEAFF.